This T cell receptor beta chain was sequenced during a study of shared clonotypes between healthy human individuals. Study findings and constraints: Clonotypes which were not shared had lower generation probabilities than clonotypes that all four donors shared.

CDR1 and CDR2 (germline): SGHRS, YFSETQ. CDR3 length: 15 amino acids. Trimming cost V 4 bases and J 4 bases; bases outside gene matches: 10. TCRdb's table, derived via immunoSEQ multiplex PCR, lists solely in-frame clones and lacks some. The table has some 2,100,000 clones, roughly 95% seen once; the top ten hold over 0.1%. On this clone: Its antigen is as yet unknown.

Sequenced sample: naive CD4+ T cells sorted from blood. Described subset: CD45RA+ positively selected. This TCR was recovered from a young man in good health. This chain joins TRBV5-1 and TRBJ1-1, with TRBD1 matching 7 bases. CDR3: CASSQDRAGGTEAFF. The CDR3 nucleotides are TGCGCCAGCAGCCAAGACAGGGCGGGTGGCACTGAAGCTTTCTTT.